One and the same sample provided the 7 T cell receptor beta chains below, sequenced in a study of response to subunit inactivated influenza vaccine. MiXCR, applied by TCRdb to the RT-PCR reads, yields one record per CDR3 protein. Here the sample spans 500,000 to 700,000 distinct CDR3 sequences, around 25% being singletons. The sample also formed part of further work on T cells expressing NK-cell markers. That paper states: The cDNA for TCR beta came from 5'RACE template switching with UMIs.

The input for sequencing was CD4+ T cells sorted from PBMCs, taken 11 to 12 days after vaccination. These receptor sequences come from a man aged 45-60 years who received an inactivated influenza vaccine.

The chain links TRBV28 to TRBJ2-2, with 10 bases that match TRBD2. The CDR3 is 14 amino acids. The J segment lost 7 bases and the V segment lost 6 bases, leaving 5 bases of the junction unmatched. In germline, CDR1 is MDHEN, CDR2 SYDVKM. The CDR3 bases are TGTGCCAGCAGAGCGGGAGGGCCGGTCGGGGAGCTGTTTTTT. As protein: CASRAGGPVGELFF.

The chain couples TRBV20-1 to TRBJ2-7, with a tentative D call TRBD2 (6 bases). This CDR3 has 13 amino acids. CDR1 DFQATT and CDR2 SNEGSKA come from the germline V gene (reference sequence). V was cut by 6 bases and J by 4 bases, with 16 bases left in between. This CDR3 reads CSATRGGGYEQYF. CDR3 coding DNA: TGCAGTGCAACCCGGGGAGGAGGGTACGAGCAGTACTTC.

This clonotype showed up just a few times. The chain uses TRBV6-5 and TRBJ2-7; no definite D call. The V end was cut by 2 bases, the J end by 3 bases, with 14 bases between. The germline CDR1 and CDR2 sequences are MNHEY and SVGAGI. CDR3 length: 15 amino acids. As DNA, the CDR3 is TGTGCCAGCAGTTACCGGCCACTGGGTGACTACGAGCAGTACTTC. Residues: CASSYRPLGDYEQYF.

This chain uses TRBV5-4 with TRBJ2-2; a weak D match, TRBD1 (5 bases). Trimming shortened V by 0 bases and J by 0 bases, and 9 bases separated the two germline ends. The CDR3 totals 16 residues. Germline V gene data show CDR1 as SGHNT and CDR2 as YYREEE (reference sequence). CDR3 sequence (DNA): TGTGCCAGCAGCTTGGGTGCCAGGGCGAACACCGGGGAGCTGTTTTTT. Residues: CASSLGARANTGELFF.

This clonotype was observed a handful of times. The V call is TRBV28, the J call TRBJ1-1, with 9 bases aligning to TRBD1. CDR1 is MDHEN and CDR2 is SYDVKM in the germline V gene. Trimming cost V 6 bases and J 5 bases; bases outside gene matches: 4. This CDR3 comprises 13 residues. Written as DNA, the CDR3 is TGTGCCAGCAGGCGGACAGGGGTGACTGAAGCTTTCTTT. The encoded protein is CASRRTGVTEAFF.

This chain connects TRBV20-1 to TRBJ2-4, with TRBD2 as a possible D gene (6 bases). The CDR3 runs to 12 residues. Germline assignment: CDR1 DFQATT and CDR2 SNEGSKA (reference sequence). The germline V and J ends were trimmed by 7 bases and 9 bases, with 16 bases remaining between them. CDR3 sequence (DNA): TGCAGTGTCCGGGAGCGGAGGGGCATTCAGTACTTC. Protein product: CSVRERRGIQYF.

This clonotype turned up a few times. This chain connects TRBV6-1 to TRBJ1-1; 8 bases are shared with TRBD1. Germline V gene data show CDR1 as MNHNS and CDR2 as SASEGT. Germline trimming cut 7 bases from V and 8 bases from J; bases unmatched to any gene: 15. There are 15 residues in the CDR3. The CDR3 coding sequence is TGTGCCAGCAACGGACAGGGAATCTTACCTTCCGAAGCTTTCTTT. As protein: CASNGQGILPSEAFF.